Each of the 24 T cell receptor beta chains below was sequenced from the same sample in a study of CD8+ T cells in alopecia areata. Sequencing templates came from extracted RNA that was reverse transcribed into cDNA. Sequencing was performed with immunoSEQ multiplex PCR; in TCRdb, only in-frame clones are kept and a portion is missing. The data show tens of thousands of clones, just over 50% seen once. Sequenced input: NKG2D-high CD8+ T cells sorted from blood. The source is a human donor with alopecia areata.

This clone showed up just a few times. The V and J genes are TRBV9 and TRBJ2-1; 9 nucleotides align to TRBD1. The CDR3 consists of 13 residues. CDR1 SGDLS and CDR2 YYNGEE come from the germline V gene. J gave up 10 bases and V 3 bases, and 5 bases lay outside the gene matches. CDR3 sequence reads: CASSAFGQGEQFF. For the CDR3, the DNA is TGTGCCAGCAGCGCCTTCGGACAGGGGGAGCAGTTCTTC.

The chain has TRBV4-3 and TRBJ1-1; maybe TRBD1 (6 bases). Germline V gene sequence: CDR1 LGHNA, CDR2 YSLEER. This CDR3 comprises 15 residues. V shed 1 base and J shed 6 bases, with 15 bases lying between them. For the CDR3, the DNA is TGCGCCAGCAGCCAAGTATGGGGGGCTGGTGCTGAAGCTTTCTTT. Translation gives CASSQVWGAGAEAFF.

This clone was found a few times. V usage is TRBV14 and J usage is TRBJ1-1; no reliable D call. Germline values: CDR1 SGHDN, CDR2 FVKESK. V gave up 2 bases and J gave up 5 bases, with 12 bases separating them. The CDR3 runs 14 residues. CDR3 amino acids: CASSQTLRGTEAFF. The DNA for the CDR3 is TGTGCCAGCAGCCAAACCCTCCGGGGAACTGAAGCTTTCTTT.

This clone was seen a few times. V gene TRBV7-9 combines with J gene TRBJ1-2, with unresolved D. Trimming left V 7 bases short and J 8 bases short, with 14 bases between. CDR1 is SEHNR and CDR2 is FQNEAQ in the germline V gene (reference sequence). The length of the CDR3 is 12 residues. For the CDR3, the DNA is TGTGCCAGCACCATCCGCACTGACGGCTACACCTTC. Protein: CASTIRTDGYTF.

The chain recombines TRBV2 with TRBJ1-5; D unresolved. The CDR3 is 14 amino acids. Germline CDR1 reads SNHLY; CDR2 reads FYNNEI. Trimming shortened V by 2 bases and J by 0 bases, and 5 bases separated the two germline ends. CDR3 sequence (DNA): TGTGCCAGCAGTGAAATGGGTAGCAATCAGCCCCAGCATTTT. This encodes CASSEMGSNQPQHF.

The chain combines TRBV11-3 with TRBJ1-1; D unclear. Germline values: CDR1 SGHNT, CDR2 YENEEA. The CDR3 length is 14 residues. Trimming removed 3 bases from V and 5 bases from J, with 13 bases in between. In DNA form, the CDR3 reads TGTGCCAGCAGCTTGCGGGGAGAGAAGACTGAAGCTTTCTTT. Translation gives CASSLRGEKTEAFF.

This clone was seen more than once but under ten times. This chain joins TRBV19 and TRBJ1-1; TRBD1 matches 9 bases. The CDR3 is 13 residues long. Germline CDR1 is LNHDA and CDR2 is SQIVND (reference sequence). With 5 bases clipped from V and 7 bases from J, the junction kept 5 bases outside the gene matches. In DNA form, the CDR3 reads TGTGCCAGTAGTGTTACAGGGGGCCGTGAAGCTTTCTTT. This encodes CASSVTGGREAFF.

The V call is TRBV2, the J call TRBJ2-2, with 8 bases aligning to TRBD1. The CDR3 has 15 residues. V gave up 7 bases and J gave up 4 bases; unmatched junction bases: 8. The germline V gene encodes CDR1 SNHLY and CDR2 FYNNEI. The CDR3 bases are TGTGCCAGCAATAACAGGGGGAAGGGCACCGGGGAGCTGTTTTTT. Residues: CASNNRGKGTGELFF. The variable domain in full, with the rest retrieved from reference TRBV2 and TRBJ2-2, is EPEVTQTPSHQVTQMGQEVILRCVPISNHLYFYWYRQILGQKVEFLVSFYNNEISEKSEIFDDQFSVERPDGSNFTLKIRSTKLEDSAMYFCASNNRGKGTGELFFGEGSRLTVL.

The chain recombines TRBV27 with TRBJ2-1; no definite D call. The CDR3 length is 14 residues. Germline CDR1 is MNHEY and CDR2 is SMNVEV (reference sequence). Trimming removed 3 bases at V and 10 bases at J, with 16 bases between. CDR3 sequence (DNA): TGTGCCAGCAGTTTGTACCCTGGGGTGGGCGAGCAGTTCTTC. Amino acids: CASSLYPGVGEQFF.

The chain couples TRBV7-9 to TRBJ2-3; 10 bases line up with TRBD2. With V trimmed by 7 bases and J by 1 base, 5 bases remained unmatched. This CDR3 has 15 amino acids. Per germline, CDR1 SEHNR and CDR2 FQNEAQ (reference sequence). CDR3 sequence (DNA): TGTGCCAGCACCGATGGGACTAGCGGCACAGATACGCAGTATTTT. This gives the protein CASTDGTSGTDTQYF.

The chain uses TRBV13 and TRBJ1-5; D not resolved. Looked up from germline, CDR1 is PRHDT and CDR2 is FYEKMQ (reference sequence). V was shortened by 0 bases and J by 1 base, with 4 bases between the two germline ends. The CDR3 totals 14 residues. The CDR3 spells CASSLGASNQPQHF. The CDR3 DNA is TGTGCCAGCAGCTTAGGAGCAAGCAATCAGCCCCAGCATTTT.

The table lists this clone with a few counts. The chain recombines TRBV5-8 with TRBJ1-5, with TRBD1 matching over 8 bases. Germline values: CDR1 SGHTS, CDR2 YDEGEE. V lost 4 bases to trimming and J lost 0 bases; unmatched junction nucleotides: 3. This CDR3 has 15 amino acids. The CDR3 bases are TGTGCCAGCAGCCCGGGACAGGATAGCAATCAGCCCCAGCATTTT. Translated, it gives CASSPGQDSNQPQHF. The full variable domain, its missing parts supplied by reference TRBV5-8 and TRBJ1-5, is EAGVTQSPTHLIKTRGQQATLRCSPISGHTSVYWYQQALGLGLQFLLWYDEGEERNRGNFPPRFSGRQFPNYSSELNVNALELEDSALYLCASSPGQDSNQPQHFGDGTRLSIL.

This clone was found once. The gene calls are TRBV6-5 and TRBJ2-5; D is ambiguous. V was trimmed by 3 bases and J by 4 bases, leaving 9 bases between them. The CDR3 runs 13 residues. Germline-derived CDR1 and CDR2 are MNHEY and SVGAGI. The CDR3 nucleotides read TGTGCCAGCAGTTATGGTGTGGGAGAGACCCAGTACTTC. Encoded protein: CASSYGVGETQYF.

The V and J genes are TRBV27 and TRBJ1-5; 8 nucleotides align to TRBD1. The trim removed 5 bases at V and 8 bases at J, leaving 5 bases unmatched. The CDR3 is 13 amino acids. Germline CDR1 MNHEY, CDR2 SMNVEV (reference sequence). In DNA, the CDR3 is TGTGCCAGCAGTGCACAGACAGGGGAGCCCCAGCATTTT. Protein product: CASSAQTGEPQHF.

The rearrangement uses TRBV7-8 and TRBJ2-1; D not certain. Germline CDR1 SGHVS, CDR2 FQNEAQ. This CDR3 spans 14 amino acids. Between the trimmed V and J ends, which lost 1 base and 5 bases, there was a span of 9 bases. The CDR3 bases are TGTGCCAGCAGCTTAGGCCAGGATAACAATGAGCAGTTCTTC. This codes for CASSLGQDNNEQFF.

This chain connects TRBV19 to TRBJ2-7; the match to TRBD2 covers 9 bases. Germline V CDR1 and CDR2: LNHDA, SQIVND (reference sequence). This CDR3 has 15 amino acids. V shed 5 bases and J 3 bases; nucleotides not matched to a gene: 8. The CDR3 is CASSEREDILYEQYF. Written as DNA, the CDR3 is TGTGCCAGTAGTGAGCGGGAGGACATCCTCTACGAGCAGTACTTC.

The gene calls are TRBV29-1 and TRBJ2-1, with D perhaps matching TRBD2 (5 bases). V lost 1 base and J 8 bases, leaving 12 bases between the germline ends. CDR3 length: 13 residues. The V gene's germline CDR1 is SQVTM and CDR2 ANQGSEA. CDR3 DNA sequence: TGCAGCGTTGAAGGCGGACTGCCCCATGAGCAGTTCTTC. This sequence encodes CSVEGGLPHEQFF.

This clone was seen only a few times. The chain joins TRBV29-1 to TRBJ2-1, with D possibly matching TRBD1 (7 bases). Germline V CDR1 and CDR2: SQVTM, ANQGSEA. The CDR3 contains 15 residues. V lost 0 bases to trimming and J lost 8 bases, with 17 bases between them. In DNA, the CDR3 is TGCAGCGTTGAAGATCAACGGCAGGGGGAGGATGAGCAGTTCTTC. Amino acids: CSVEDQRQGEDEQFF.

The chain links TRBV15 to TRBJ2-1; unclear D gene. Germline V CDR1 and CDR2: LNHNV, YYDKDF (reference sequence). The CDR3 loop spans 12 amino acids. The germline V and J ends were trimmed by 2 bases and 1 base, with 0 bases remaining between them. CDR3 nucleotides: TGTGCCACCAGCAGATCCTACAATGAGCAGTTCTTC. It encodes CATSRSYNEQFF.

The V and J genes are TRBV27 and TRBJ2-7, with D unresolved. The germline CDR1 and CDR2 sequences are MNHEY and SMNVEV (reference sequence). The CDR3 has 13 residues. The V gene lost 8 bases and the J gene lost 1 base, with 12 bases spanning the gap. Here the CDR3 reads CASGSHLSYEQYF. The CDR3 nucleotides are TGTGCCAGCGGGTCTCACCTTTCCTACGAGCAGTACTTC.

The chain combines TRBV4-3 with TRBJ2-7; D is perhaps TRBD1 or TRBD2 (5 bases each). Germline CDR1 reads LGHNA; CDR2 reads YSLEER. Trimming shortened V by 0 bases and J by 2 bases, and 20 bases separated the two germline ends. CDR3 size: 18 residues. The CDR3 protein is CASSQDLVAGSIAYEQYF. The CDR3 DNA sequence: TGCGCCAGCAGCCAAGATCTAGTGGCAGGGAGTATCGCCTACGAGCAGTACTTC.

The chain uses TRBV11-2 and TRBJ2-3; maybe TRBD2 (5 bases). The CDR3 length is 15 residues. From germline, CDR1 is SGHAT and CDR2 FQNNGV. With 1 base removed from V and 0 bases from J, the gap between germline ends came to 8 bases. The CDR3 nucleotides read TGTGCCAGCAGCTTAGTCGGCGGGAGCACAGATACGCAGTATTTT. Its translation: CASSLVGGSTDTQYF. The full variable domain, in which reference TRBV11-2 and TRBJ2-3 provide the parts outside the CDR3, is EAGVAQSPRYKIIEKRQSVAFWCNPISGHATLYWYQQILGQGPKLLIQFQNNGVVDDSQLPKDRFSAERLKGVDSTLKIQPAKLEDSAVYLCASSLVGGSTDTQYFGPGTRLTVL.

This chain links TRBV29-1 with TRBJ1-3; D remains unclear. V was pared by 7 bases and J by 6 bases, with 7 bases between. Germline assignment: CDR1 SQVTM and CDR2 ANQGSEA. The CDR3 covers 10 residues. CDR3 protein: CSAVANTIYF. CDR3 bases: TGCAGCGCCGTAGCAAACACCATATATTTT.

Remarks on this clone: The junction departs from the called germline gene at one end, perhaps through a read error. V gene TRBV7-7 combines with J gene TRBJ1-1, with D unresolved. The V gene's germline CDR1 is SSHAT and CDR2 FNYEAQ (reference sequence). The CDR3 runs 15 residues. The CDR3 is CASSLTRRGNTEAFF. CDR3 in DNA: TGTGCTAGCAGCTTAACGCGCCGGGGGAACACTGAAGCTTTCTTT.